A selection of T cell receptor beta chains follows, all from one sample in a study of OX40 agonist ivuxolimab in advanced cancers. The repertoire was sequenced with immunoSEQ multiplex PCR; TCRdb's copy has only in-frame clones and lacks some. The table has 60,000 to 70,000 clones, about 88% seen once. Sequenced here: CD4+ or CD8+ T cells sorted from blood, sampled in a trial of the OX40 agonist ivuxolimab. The receptors here all came from an adult with an advanced solid tumor such as melanoma, head and neck, liver or kidney cancer. Both conserved end residues are part of each CDR3. Fields, in order: V gene, clone size, CDR3 protein. Clone size is shown for a subset of rows, as once, few, many or a class of expanded clone.

>TRBV19|-
CASSISPGGGEKLFF
>TRBV11-3|-
CASSLGSQLSYEQYF
>TRBV30|-
CAWRPMGRGGYTF
>TRBV7-2|-
CASSLWEGVIQETQYF
>TRBV9|-
CASSVSTENYGYTF
>TRBV9|-
CASSVDLSYNEQFF
>TRBV11-2|-
CASSLESVYNNEQFF
>TRBV27|once
CASSFSSSGANVLTF
>TRBV4-1|once
CASSLRDNSYEQYF
>TRBV5-1|-
CASSLTGDEQYF
>TRBV7-9|-
CASSSHLTGELFF
>TRBV7-9|medium-sized
CASSFTSENIQYF
>TRBV21-1|medium-sized
CATNPAQRGVYNEQFF
>TRBV29-1|-
CSVEEWGRDKLFF
>TRBV7-9|-
CASSSPLGVEQYF
>TRBV28|-
CASSYGSSASEFF
>TRBV7-9|-
CASSLGLAAGELFF
>TRBV28|-
CASSTPAGLEQYF
>TRBV19|-
CASMARWAGETQYF
>TRBV27|-
CASSFRGTSYNEQFF
>TRBV29-1|-
CSVEDRNNGELFF
>TRBV9|-
CASDTPGLRPGGYTF
>TRBV19|medium-sized
CASSIGTGGMTEAFF
>TRBV11-3|-
CASSLDRSSYNEQFF
>TRBV11-2|-
CASSFWGNYNEQYF
>TRBV29-1|-
CSDERGGIEQFF
>TRBV7-8|-
CASSPADVGGYTF
>TRBV4-1|-
CASSQGTTRFEQFF
>TRBV5-1|-
CASTVGTSGGATETQYF
>TRBV28|-
CASSGHGTGYEQYF
>TRBV4-2|once
CASSQVTGEAYEQYF
>TRBV10-2|-
CASSGTPYYGYTF
>TRBV6-5|-
CAILTCHRSYEQYF
>TRBV29-1|-
CSVGTRDKNTGELFF
>TRBV27|-
CASSFPQGELFF
>TRBV27|-
CASSLSKNSPLHF
>TRBV7-8|-
CASSLVAVDYGYTF
>TRBV27|-
CASTRRASSYNEQFF
>TRBV25-1|-
CASSPGTDTQYF
>TRBV9|-
CASSVSGAGGPQGDTQYF
>TRBV7-7|-
CASSLGDSYEQYF
>TRBV29-1|-
CSVGGLAFTDTQYF
>TRBV28|-
CASSLSSVRVNEQFF
>TRBV29-1|-
CSVEDSNYGYTF
>TRBV5-1|-
CASSLEGVNQPQHF
>TRBV6-1|-
CASGKKGANTEAFF
>TRBV19|-
CASSSPDIPRNQPQHF